What follows are 24 T cell receptor beta chains derived from one specimen sequenced in a study of blood T cell repertoires in COVID-19 (dated by TCRdb to about 2020). Libraries were constructed by the immunoSEQ multiplex PCR assay. TCRdb provides this immuneACCESS table in a form limited to in-frame rearrangements. Some clones are lacking; in checked studies, under half of them reflect an unresolved V gene, and why the rest are absent is not known. In all, the sample holds a few hundred thousand clones, and 75% to 85% of those were seen once. Approximately 4.3% of the sample is taken by the ten largest. Sequenced sample: PBMCs or T cells enriched from blood (not recorded which). The receptors stem from a young man with acute COVID-19.

J is TRBJ2-3 and V is TRBV4-1; the D gene is possibly TRBD1 (6 bases). CDR3 length: 16 residues. Germline V gene data show CDR1 as MGHRA and CDR2 as YSYEKL. V gave up 0 bases and J gave up 3 bases, with 13 bases separating them. CDR3 protein: CASSQEPGTGTDTQYF. CDR3 coding DNA: TGCGCCAGCAGCCAAGAACCGGGAACAGGGACAGATACGCAGTATTTT.

This chain joins TRBV5-4 and TRBJ2-6; no definite D call. The germline CDR1 and CDR2 sequences are SGHNT and YYREEE (reference sequence). CDR3 length: 15 amino acids. V was shortened by 5 bases and J by 3 bases, with 12 bases between the two germline ends. The CDR3 here is CASRQGELGANVLTF. Here the CDR3 DNA reads TGTGCCAGCAGACAAGGAGAGCTTGGGGCCAACGTCCTGACTTTC.

This chain links TRBV7-9 with TRBJ1-5; TRBD1 is a possible D gene (6 bases). In germline, CDR1 is SEHNR, CDR2 FQNEAQ (reference sequence). V was clipped by 4 bases and J by 4 bases, with 11 bases between them. This CDR3 has 14 amino acids. CDR3 protein: CASSSQGLNQPQHF. For the CDR3, the DNA is TGTGCCAGCAGCTCCCAGGGGCTTAATCAGCCCCAGCATTTT.

This clone was counted a single time. The chain employs TRBV9 and TRBJ2-1, with D perhaps TRBD1 (5 bases). Germline assignment: CDR1 SGDLS and CDR2 YYNGEE. The V and J ends lost 1 base and 2 bases respectively, with 10 bases between them. This CDR3 has 15 residues. DNA for the CDR3: TGTGCCAGCAGCGTATGGGGCACCCCCTACAATGAGCAGTTCTTC. Translating gives CASSVWGTPYNEQFF.

The gene calls are TRBV25-1 and TRBJ2-5, with 7 bases aligning to TRBD2. V dropped 2 bases and J dropped 4; count of bases not matched to a gene: 16. Germline V lookup: CDR1 MGHDK, CDR2 SYGVNS. The CDR3 loop spans 18 amino acids. CDR3 coding DNA: TGTGCCAGCAGTGAACTACCCCGGGGGGTGGGGCTAGGAGAGACCCAGTACTTC. Its translation is CASSELPRGVGLGETQYF.

This chain uses TRBV6-1 with TRBJ1-5; tentatively, D is TRBD1 (5 bases). Trimming cost V 3 bases and J 5 bases, with 11 bases left between them. The CDR3 totals 14 residues. Germline CDR1 reads MNHNS; CDR2 reads SASEGT. The CDR3 region is CASSEGGGDQPQHF. CDR3 nucleotides: TGTGCCAGCAGTGAGGGGGGAGGCGATCAGCCCCAGCATTTT.

The chain recombines TRBV2 with TRBJ2-7, with TRBD2 matching 7 bases. J was trimmed by 1 base and V by 11 bases; bases with no gene match: 8. The CDR3 sequence is 13 residues long. The V gene's germline CDR1 is SNHLY and CDR2 FYNNEI. CDR3 amino acids: CAGRGSGSYEQYF. In DNA, the CDR3 is TGTGCCGGGAGGGGAAGCGGATCCTACGAGCAGTACTTC. Full variable domain (remainder filled in from reference TRBV2 and TRBJ2-7): EPEVTQTPSHQVTQMGQEVILRCVPISNHLYFYWYRQILGQKVEFLVSFYNNEISEKSEIFDDQFSVERPDGSNFTLKIRSTKLEDSAMYFCAGRGSGSYEQYFGPGTRLTVT.

J is TRBJ2-5 and V is TRBV7-9, with 10 positions matching TRBD2. V was clipped by 5 bases and J by 4 bases; unmatched bases: 10. The CDR3 spans 16 residues. The germline CDR1 and CDR2 sequences are SEHNR and FQNEAQ (reference sequence). CDR3 amino acids: CASSQTAGGPSETQYF. The DNA for the CDR3 is TGTGCCAGCAGCCAAACAGCGGGGGGGCCGTCAGAGACCCAGTACTTC.

The J gene is TRBJ2-7, the V gene TRBV30; 8 bases are shared with TRBD1. With V trimmed by 0 bases and J by 4 bases, 5 bases remained unmatched. The CDR3 covers 14 residues. Germline CDR1 reads GTSNPN; CDR2 reads SVGIG (reference sequence). For the CDR3, the DNA is TGTGCCTGGAGTGTAGTCAACAGGGGGTACGAGCAGTACTTC. It is translated as CAWSVVNRGYEQYF. The full variable domain, rest sourced from reference TRBV30 and TRBJ2-7, is SQTIHQWPATLVQPVGSPLSLECTVEGTSNPNLYWYRQAAGRGLQLLFYSVGIGQISSEVPQNLSASRPQDRQFILSSKKLLLSDSGFYLCAWSVVNRGYEQYFGPGTRLTVT.

The genes are TRBV6-5 and TRBJ2-5, with 10 positions matching TRBD1. CDR1 is MNHEY and CDR2 is SVGAGI in the germline V gene. The CDR3 has 15 amino acids. The J segment lost 1 base and the V segment lost 6 bases, leaving 5 bases of the junction unmatched. In nucleotides, the CDR3 is TGTGCCAGCAGCTGGACAGGGGGTTCCCAAGAGACCCAGTACTTC. Protein: CASSWTGGSQETQYF.

Turning to this clone: Germline is not matched at one junction end, which may reflect a read error. The rearrangement joins TRBV11-1 to TRBJ2-7; 8 bases align to TRBD1. Germline lookup yields CDR1 SGHAT and CDR2 FQDESV (reference sequence). This CDR3 comprises 16 residues. CDR3 in DNA: TGTGCCAGCAGCTCCCCCCCAGGGGGCAGTCAGAACGAGCAGTGCTTC. Its translation: CASSSPPGGSQNEQCF.

CDR3 amino acids: CASSWGTENQPQHF. For the CDR3, the DNA is TGTGCCAGTAGTTGGGGGACAGAAAATCAGCCCCAGCATTTT. The genes are TRBV19 and TRBJ1-5, with TRBD1 matching over 7 bases. Trimming removed 5 bases from V and 4 bases from J; junction bases left unmatched: 5. CDR1 and CDR2 from the germline V gene are LNHDA and SQIVND (reference sequence). The CDR3 spans 14 residues.

This rearrangement joins TRBV10-1 to TRBJ1-6, with a weak D call TRBD1 (5 bases). Trimming pared 3 bases from V and 13 bases from J, leaving 16 bases between. CDR3 length equals 14 residues. CDR1 and CDR2 (germline): WNHNN, SYGVQD (reference sequence). The CDR3 region is CASSESQGNFPLHF. Here the CDR3 DNA reads TGCGCCAGCAGTGAAAGCCAGGGTAACTTCCCCCTCCACTTT.

The genes are TRBV30 and TRBJ1-2; 9 positions match TRBD1. The CDR3 is made up of 16 amino acids. CDR1 and CDR2 from the germline V gene are GTSNPN and SVGIG (reference sequence). Trimming at V came to 3 bases and at J to 2 bases, leaving 10 bases not matched to a gene. CDR3 DNA: TGTGCCTGGAGACTACAGGGGGCGCAGGGGAACTATGGCTACACCTTC. Translation: CAWRLQGAQGNYGYTF.

The rearrangement links TRBV5-1 to TRBJ2-6; D may be TRBD1 (5 bases). The V gene's germline CDR1 is SGHRS and CDR2 YFSETQ. Deletions cut 0 bases from V and 0 bases from J, with 7 bases between. This CDR3 spans 16 amino acids. The CDR3 sequence: CASSLGQLSGANVLTF. The CDR3 DNA reads TGCGCCAGCAGCTTGGGACAGCTCTCTGGGGCCAACGTCCTGACTTTC.

The chain has TRBV5-1 and TRBJ2-1, with D unclear. The CDR3 extends over 11 amino acids. Germline CDR1 is SGHRS and CDR2 is YFSETQ. V dropped 1 base and J dropped 8 bases, with 4 bases sitting between them. CDR3 DNA sequence: TGCGCCAGCAGCTTGTCGGATGAGCAGTTCTTC. Encoded protein: CASSLSDEQFF.

CDR3 region: CASSHAGTGGNQPQHF. The CDR3 nucleotides are TGTGCCAGCAGTCATGCCGGGACAGGGGGTAATCAGCCCCAGCATTTT. The chain couples TRBV6-2 or TRBV6-3 to TRBJ1-5; 11 bases fit TRBD1. The CDR3 length is 16 residues. V shed 5 bases, J shed 4 bases, and the junction held 7 bases outside the gene matches. From germline, CDR1 is MNHEY and CDR2 SVGEGT.

V and J are TRBV5-1 and TRBJ1-1; D is uncertain. V lost 2 bases and J lost 5, with 16 bases in between. Germline V CDR1 and CDR2: SGHRS, YFSETQ. The CDR3 is 15 residues long. The DNA of the CDR3 is TGCGCCAGCAGCTTAGACACCGGGATCTTAACTGAAGCTTTCTTT. This gives the protein CASSLDTGILTEAFF.

This chain joins TRBV5-6 and TRBJ2-7; D is undetermined. V dropped 4 bases and J dropped 4 bases, with 3 bases sitting between them. The CDR3 spans 10 residues. Germline CDR1 reads SGHDT; CDR2 reads YYEEEE. CDR3 residues: CASSAYEQYF. In DNA form, the CDR3 reads TGTGCCAGCAGCGCGTACGAGCAGTACTTC.

J is TRBJ1-3 and V is TRBV5-1; 9 bases line up with TRBD1. CDR3 length: 17 amino acids. Trimming at V came to 4 bases and at J to 1 base, leaving 9 bases not matched to a gene. The germline V gene has CDR1 SGHRS and CDR2 YFSETQ. CDR3 sequence: CASSAGDRVVSGNTIYF. CDR3 sequence (DNA): TGCGCCAGCAGCGCGGGGGACAGGGTCGTATCTGGAAACACCATATATTTT.

Only a few counts were recorded for this clone. The chain has TRBV7-9 and TRBJ1-3; maybe TRBD1 (5 bases). From germline, CDR1 is SEHNR and CDR2 FQNEAQ (reference sequence). Deletions cut 3 bases from V and 0 bases from J, with 15 bases between. The CDR3 length is 17 residues. The CDR3 sequence: CASSFRETALSGNTIYF. CDR3 sequence (DNA): TGTGCCAGCAGCTTCCGAGAGACAGCACTCTCTGGAAACACCATATATTTT.

This clone was counted only a few times. The V call is TRBV10-1, the J call TRBJ2-2; 8 nucleotides match TRBD2. CDR3 length: 16 residues. Trimming removed 0 bases from V and 4 bases from J; junction bases left unmatched: 4. CDR1 is WNHNN, CDR2 SYGVQD, per germline (reference sequence). CDR3 residues: CASSESGGGRTGELFF. CDR3 bases: TGCGCCAGCAGTGAGTCGGGCGGGGGGCGCACCGGGGAGCTGTTTTTT.

This clone has more than one count but fewer than ten. The chain combines TRBV18 with TRBJ2-7; D possibly corresponds to TRBD1 (5 bases). The CDR3 runs to 14 residues. Germline-derived CDR1 and CDR2 are KGHSH and LQKENI. The V and J ends lost 6 bases and 3 bases respectively, with 15 bases between them. CDR3 coding DNA: TGTGCCAGCTCGCCTACCGACAGACACTACGAGCAGTACTTC. Residues: CASSPTDRHYEQYF.

CDR3 protein: CARSFRRGDQPQHF. The CDR3 DNA sequence: TGTGCCAGAAGCTTCCGGCGGGGGGATCAGCCCCAGCATTTT. The V call is TRBV5-3, the J call TRBJ1-5; possibly TRBD1 for D (5 bases). TRBV5-3 is recorded as an ORF, its role being uncertain. V lost 2 bases and J lost 5, with 11 bases in between. The CDR3 sequence is 14 residues long.